This is a list of T cell receptor beta chains from one sample in a study of cytotoxic CD8 clonotypes in ibrutinib-treated CLL. The protocol was immunoSEQ multiplex PCR, while the TCRdb copy is restricted to in-frame clones and leaves out a portion. This table has tens of thousands of clones, approximately 74% appearing once. Specimen: PBMCs, collected after 12 months of ibrutinib treatment. Receptor source: a human donor with chronic lymphocytic leukemia. Both conserved end residues are part of each CDR3. A D gene is named only where the DNA matches it firmly. Some rows mark clone size as missing; the rest say once, few, many or name a class of expanded clone.

>TRBJ1-2|TRBV6-5|NA|NA
TGTGCCAGCAGTTCTGACACCTATGGCTACACCTTC
CASSSDTYGYTF
>TRBJ1-4|TRBV28|TRBD1|NA
TGTGCCAGCAGTTTATCCGGGACAGGGGTTAATGAAAAACTGTTTTTT
CASSLSGTGVNEKLFF
>TRBJ2-1|TRBV5-1|TRBD2|NA
TGCGCCAGCAGCTTGGGGGGGACTAGCGGGATCGATGAGCAGTTCTTC
CASSLGGTSGIDEQFF
>TRBJ1-1|TRBV27|TRBD1|NA
TGTGCCAGCAGTGATGACAGGGGGACTGAAGCTTTCTTT
CASSDDRGTEAFF
>TRBJ2-7|TRBV28|TRBD2|NA
TGTGCCAGCAGTCTCGGGGGGAGCTCCTACGAGCAGTACTTC
CASSLGGSSYEQYF
>TRBJ2-7|TRBV5-6|TRBD1|NA
TGTGCCAGCAGCTTGCGACAGGGGGGCTACGAGCAGTACTTC
CASSLRQGGYEQYF
>TRBJ2-2|TRBV7-8|TRBD1|NA
TGTGCCAGCAGCCCGTTCACAGGGGGCACCGGGGAGCTGTTTTTT
CASSPFTGGTGELFF
>TRBJ2-7|TRBV14|TRBD2|NA
TGTGCCAGCAGCCAAGGGCTGGCGGGAGGGCCAAAGGAGCAGTACTTC
CASSQGLAGGPKEQYF
>TRBJ2-5|TRBV6-5|NA|NA
TGTGCCAGCATTCACGGGCCAGGGGCTGAAGAGACCCAGTACTTC
CASIHGPGAEETQYF
>TRBJ2-1|TRBV7-2|TRBD2|few
TGTGCCAGCAGCTTTCGGACTAGCGCTAATGAGCAGTTCTTC
CASSFRTSANEQFF
>TRBJ2-1|TRBV27|NA|few
TGTGCCAGCAGGCTGACTAGTCGGGCATCCTACAATGAGCAGTTCTTC
CASRLTSRASYNEQFF
>TRBJ2-7|TRBV2|NA|NA
TGTGCCGGAGGGGTAGGACAGGCCTACGAGCAGTACTTC
CAGGVGQAYEQYF
>TRBJ2-3|TRBV6-5|NA|NA
TGTGCCAGCAGTTACGGCGGAGTCCGCCCAGATACGCAGTATTTT
CASSYGGVRPDTQYF
>TRBJ1-2|TRBV5-6|TRBD1|once
TGTGCCAGCAGCTTGTTAATACCCCGAGACAGGGTGGGCTATGGCTACACCTTC
CASSLLIPRDRVGYGYTF
>TRBJ1-1|TRBV5-1|NA|NA
TGCGCCAGCAGCTCCCGGGGGGATTCGAACACTGAAGCTTTCTTT
CASSSRGDSNTEAFF
>TRBJ2-1|TRBV5-4|NA|NA
TGTGCCAGCAGCCTGCTGGGTCTCAGGAACAATGAGCAGTTCTTC
CASSLLGLRNNEQFF
>TRBJ2-7|TRBV11-2|NA|NA
TGTGCCAGCAGCTCGATCTACGAGCAGTACTTC
CASSSIYEQYF
>TRBJ2-5|TRBV20-1|NA|few
TGCAGTGCTAGAAGGGAGACCCAGTACTTC
CSARRETQYF
>TRBJ1-1|TRBV19|NA|NA
TGTGCCAGTACCGCGACAGCTATCAACACTGAAGCTTTCTTT
CASTATAINTEAFF
>TRBJ1-4|TRBV28|NA|NA
TGTGCCAGCAGTTTAGGTTCACGGGCAAGTAGTGAAAAACTGTTTTTT
CASSLGSRASSEKLFF
>TRBJ1-2|TRBV20-1|TRBD1|NA
TGCAGTGCTACGACAGGGAATGGCTACACCTTC
CSATTGNGYTF
>TRBJ1-2|TRBV4-1|NA|NA
TGCGCCAGCAGCCAAGTGATCAACACTAACTATGGCTACACCTTC
CASSQVINTNYGYTF
>TRBJ1-1|TRBV29-1|NA|NA
TGCAGCGTTGGAGCGAACACTGAAGCTTTCTTT
CSVGANTEAFF
>TRBJ2-2|TRBV9|NA|few
TGTGCCAGCAGCGTAGGACTCGGGAACACCGGGGAGCTGTTTTTT
CASSVGLGNTGELFF
>TRBJ2-7|TRBV2|NA|NA
TGTGCCAGCAGTCAACACGGGGAATCCGAGCAGTACTTC
CASSQHGESEQYF
>TRBJ2-3|TRBV18|NA|NA
TGTGCCAGCTCACCAGCCAACTCGGGAACAGATACGCAGTATTTT
CASSPANSGTDTQYF
>TRBJ2-7|TRBV7-2|NA|few
TGTGCCAGCAGTACCGGGACCTCCTACGAGCAGTACTTC
CASSTGTSYEQYF
>TRBJ1-3|TRBV5-8|NA|NA
TGTGCCAGCAGCTTGGGGCGGCGATCCTCTGGAAACACCATATATTTT
CASSLGRRSSGNTIYF
>TRBJ2-3|TRBV6-5|NA|NA
TGTGCCAGCAGTTACCCCAGCACAGATACGCAGTATTTT
CASSYPSTDTQYF
>TRBJ2-7|TRBV7-2|NA|NA
TGTGCCAGCAGCCATTATACTGGACAAGCCTACGAGCAGTACTTC
CASSHYTGQAYEQYF
>TRBJ1-1|TRBV19|NA|NA
TGTGCCAGTAGTTTCCGAAAAAAGACAGCTTCGAACACTGAAGCTTTCTTT
CASSFRKKTASNTEAFF
>TRBJ2-5|TRBV5-1|TRBD1|NA
TGCGCCAGCAGCCCCTGGACAGGGGGCGAAAGTCGGGAGACCCAGTACTTC
CASSPWTGGESRETQYF
>TRBJ2-7|TRBV5-6|NA|NA
TGTGCCAGCAGCTACCTGACCCTGATGGACGGGTACGAGCAGTACTTC
CASSYLTLMDGYEQYF